Reported below is one T cell receptor beta chain. Its specificity is not known. The record originates from a study of cytomegalovirus exposure and HLA in healthy donors. Points from the study as a whole: Both high specificity and high sensitivity reportedly marked the classifier's diagnosis of cytomegalovirus status. As confirmed in vitro, three CMV-associated chains were specific for CMV antigens.

Sequencing used immunoSEQ multiplex PCR; TCRdb keeps in-frame clones, though not all of them. The sample contains about 220,000 clones, 75% to 95% of which appear only once. The donors were members of the validation cohort, which comprised 120 subjects and was separate from the first cohort of about 700 subjects. The sequence was collected from a woman younger than 30 in good health and CMV-seronegative. Source material: PBMCs.

CDR3: CASSARQGGYEKLFF. The CDR3 nucleotides read TGTGCCAGCAGCGCCCGACAGGGGGGTTATGAAAAACTGTTTTTT. V gene TRBV21-1 combines with J gene TRBJ1-4; the DNA was not compared with TRBD1, the D call given in the table. TRBV21-1 is a known pseudogene. The CDR3 runs 15 residues.